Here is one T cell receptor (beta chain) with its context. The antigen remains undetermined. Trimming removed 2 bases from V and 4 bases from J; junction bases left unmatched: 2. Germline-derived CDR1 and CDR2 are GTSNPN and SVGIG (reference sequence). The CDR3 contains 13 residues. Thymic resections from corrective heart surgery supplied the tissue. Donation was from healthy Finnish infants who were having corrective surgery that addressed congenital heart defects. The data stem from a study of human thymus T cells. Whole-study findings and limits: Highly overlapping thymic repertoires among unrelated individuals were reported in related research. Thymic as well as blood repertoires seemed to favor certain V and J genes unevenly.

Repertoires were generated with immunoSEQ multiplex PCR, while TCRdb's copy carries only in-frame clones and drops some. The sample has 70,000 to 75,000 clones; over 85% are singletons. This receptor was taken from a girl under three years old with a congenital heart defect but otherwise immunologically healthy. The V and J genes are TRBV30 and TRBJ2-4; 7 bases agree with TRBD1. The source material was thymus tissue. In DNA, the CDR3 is TGTGCCTGGAGTCCGGGACAGAAAAACATTCAGTACTTC. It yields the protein CAWSPGQKNIQYF.